This TCR beta chain was recorded in a study of identical twins. TCRdb recomputed calls from the 5' RACE reads with MiXCR, one row per CDR3 protein. The sample includes about 150,000 distinct CDR3 sequences, approximately 4% of them seen just once. Germline CDR1 is MNHEY and CDR2 is SMNVEV (reference sequence). The CDR3 contains 16 residues. J was trimmed by 0 bases and V by 4 bases; bases with no gene match: 8. The material sequenced was memory T cells sorted from blood. The sequence came from a man aged 18 to 29 in good health. The chain employs TRBV27 and TRBJ2-7, with 8 bases matching TRBD2. CDR3 protein: CASSSPWAGGSYEQYF. The CDR3 DNA reads as TGTGCCAGCAGTTCCCCTTGGGCGGGAGGCTCCTACGAGCAGTACTTC.